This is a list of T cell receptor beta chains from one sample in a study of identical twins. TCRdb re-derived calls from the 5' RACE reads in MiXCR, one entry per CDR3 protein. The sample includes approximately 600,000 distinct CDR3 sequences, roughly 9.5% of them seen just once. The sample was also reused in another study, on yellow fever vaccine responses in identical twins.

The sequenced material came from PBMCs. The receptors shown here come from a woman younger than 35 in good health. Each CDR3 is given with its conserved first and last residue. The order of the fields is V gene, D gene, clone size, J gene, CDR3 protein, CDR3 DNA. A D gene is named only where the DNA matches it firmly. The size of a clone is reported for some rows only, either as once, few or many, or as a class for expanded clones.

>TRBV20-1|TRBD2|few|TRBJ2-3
CSASLVRGGPDTQYF
TGCAGTGCTAGCCTGGTGCGGGGGGGACCAGATACGCAGTATTTT
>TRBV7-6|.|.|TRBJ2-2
CASSSLSGANTGELFF
TGTGCCAGCAGCTCCCTATCGGGGGCGAACACCGGGGAGCTGTTTTTT
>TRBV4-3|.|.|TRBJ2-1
CASSQDFSENEQFF
TGCGCCAGCAGCCAAGATTTTTCGGAAAATGAGCAGTTCTTC
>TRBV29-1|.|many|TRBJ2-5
CSVENTSNETQYF
TGCAGCGTGGAGAATACTAGCAATGAGACCCAGTACTTC
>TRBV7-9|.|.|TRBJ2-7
CASSLMGSTYEQYF
TGTGCCAGCAGCTTAATGGGGAGTACCTACGAGCAGTACTTC
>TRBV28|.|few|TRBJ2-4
CASSFEGLPTNIQYF
TGTGCCAGCAGTTTCGAGGGACTCCCTACAAACATTCAGTACTTC
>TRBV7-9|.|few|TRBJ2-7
CASSLVDREQYF
TGTGCCAGCAGCTTAGTAGACCGAGAGCAGTACTTC
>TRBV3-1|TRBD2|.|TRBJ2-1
CASSQDGDYLNEQFF
TGTGCCAGCAGCCAAGACGGGGACTATTTAAATGAGCAGTTCTTC
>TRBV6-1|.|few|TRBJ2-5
CATRLSNQETQYF
TGTGCCACCCGGTTGTCCAACCAAGAGACCCAGTACTTC
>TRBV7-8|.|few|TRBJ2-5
CASSLRAVQETQYF
TGTGCCAGCAGCTTAAGGGCAGTTCAAGAGACCCAGTACTTC
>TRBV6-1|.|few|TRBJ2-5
CASKPTGLEETQYF
TGTGCCAGCAAACCCACAGGGCTTGAAGAGACCCAGTACTTC
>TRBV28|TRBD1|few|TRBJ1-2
CASSPPGQGGKDGYTF
TGTGCCAGCAGTCCGCCCGGACAGGGAGGAAAGGACGGCTACACCTTC
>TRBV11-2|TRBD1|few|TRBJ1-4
CASSLVSGGAQKLFF
TGTGCCAGCAGCTTAGTTTCAGGGGGCGCGCAAAAACTGTTTTTT
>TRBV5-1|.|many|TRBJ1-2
CASSLAEGEYGYTF
TGCGCCAGCAGCTTGGCGGAGGGCGAATATGGCTACACCTTC
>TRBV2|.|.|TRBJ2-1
CASSAFGGLNEQFF
TGTGCCAGCAGCGCCTTCGGGGGCCTGAATGAGCAGTTCTTC
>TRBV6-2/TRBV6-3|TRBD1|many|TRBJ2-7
CASSLQGKGEQYF
TGTGCCAGCAGTTTACAGGGGAAAGGCGAGCAGTACTTC
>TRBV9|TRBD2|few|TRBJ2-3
CASSESRTSGGHTDTQYF
TGTGCCAGCAGCGAATCCAGGACTAGCGGGGGACACACAGATACGCAGTATTTT
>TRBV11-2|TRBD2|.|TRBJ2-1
CASSRNPRGLAGSDEQFF
TGTGCCAGCAGTCGAAACCCCCGGGGACTAGCGGGATCGGACGAGCAGTTCTTC
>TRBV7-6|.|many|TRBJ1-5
CASSTGRYQPQHF
TGTGCCAGCAGCACCGGACGGTATCAGCCCCAGCATTTT
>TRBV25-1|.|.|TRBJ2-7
CASSEWGLAESSYEQYF
TGTGCCAGCAGTGAATGGGGCTTGGCGGAAAGCTCCTACGAGCAGTACTTC
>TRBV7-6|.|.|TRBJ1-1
CASSHRDKNTEAFF
TGTGCCAGCAGCCACCGGGACAAGAACACTGAAGCTTTCTTT
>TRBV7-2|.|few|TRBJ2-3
CASSFSGLLPWAQYF
TGTGCCAGCAGCTTCTCTGGGTTGCTCCCCTGGGCGCAGTATTTT
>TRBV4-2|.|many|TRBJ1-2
CASSQALAGILYNYGYTF
TGTGCCAGCAGCCAAGCGTTGGCAGGGATTTTGTATAACTATGGCTACACCTTC
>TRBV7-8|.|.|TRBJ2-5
CASSLAGAYAQETQYF
TGTGCCAGCAGCTTAGCCGGGGCCTACGCCCAAGAGACCCAGTACTTC
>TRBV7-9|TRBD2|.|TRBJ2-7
CASSLAISGSGAYEQYF
TGTGCCAGCAGCTTAGCTATTAGCGGGAGTGGGGCCTACGAGCAGTACTTC
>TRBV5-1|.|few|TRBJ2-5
CASNTGSVGETQYF
TGCGCCAGCAACACCGGGAGCGTGGGAGAGACCCAGTACTTC
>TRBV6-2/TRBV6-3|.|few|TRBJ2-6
CASRGRGWILSGANVLTF
TGTGCCAGCCGAGGCCGTGGGTGGATCCTCTCCGGGGCCAACGTCCTGACTTTC
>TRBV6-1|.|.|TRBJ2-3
CASRSHFGRDTDTQYF
TGTGCCAGCAGGTCTCATTTTGGGCGGGACACAGATACGCAGTATTTT
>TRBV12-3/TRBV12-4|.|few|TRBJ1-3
CASTGTSGNTIYF
TGTGCCAGCACCGGGACATCTGGAAACACCATATATTTT
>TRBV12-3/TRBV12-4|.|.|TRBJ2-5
CASSGMVQETQYF
TGTGCCAGCAGTGGGATGGTTCAAGAGACCCAGTACTTC
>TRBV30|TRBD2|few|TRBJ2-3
CAWSAAGGRADTQYF
TGTGCCTGGAGCGCAGCGGGGGGGCGAGCAGATACGCAGTATTTT
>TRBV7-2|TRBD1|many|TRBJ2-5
CASSLGTQGGGETQYF
TGTGCCAGCAGCTTAGGAACACAGGGGGGTGGAGAGACCCAGTACTTC
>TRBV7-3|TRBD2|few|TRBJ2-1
CASSLWGGGANEQFF
TGTGCCAGCAGCTTATGGGGCGGGGGGGCCAATGAGCAGTTCTTC
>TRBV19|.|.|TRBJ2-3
CASSIGSGNTDTQYF
TGTGCCAGTAGTATCGGAAGCGGAAACACAGATACGCAGTATTTT
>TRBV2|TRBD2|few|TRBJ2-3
CASSEGLAGDTDTQYF
TGTGCCAGCAGTGAAGGACTAGCGGGGGACACAGATACGCAGTATTTT
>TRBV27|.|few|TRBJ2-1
CASRSGFSSYNEQFF
TGTGCCAGCAGAAGCGGTTTTAGCTCCTACAATGAGCAGTTCTTC
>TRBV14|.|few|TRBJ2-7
CASSRDFFSYEQYF
TGTGCCAGCAGCCGGGACTTCTTCTCCTACGAGCAGTACTTC
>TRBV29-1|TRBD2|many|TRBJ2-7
CSVEYSGRGREQYF
TGCAGCGTTGAGTATAGCGGGAGGGGAAGAGAGCAGTACTTC
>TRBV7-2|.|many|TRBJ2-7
CASSFRVQFYEQYF
TGTGCCAGCAGCTTTAGAGTACAGTTCTACGAGCAGTACTTC
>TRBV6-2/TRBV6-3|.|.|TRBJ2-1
CASSYLAFEQFF
TGTGCCAGCAGTTATTTGGCGTTTGAGCAGTTCTTC
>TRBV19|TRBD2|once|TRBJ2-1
CASSIDASGSWEEQFF
TGTGCCAGTAGTATAGATGCTAGCGGGAGCTGGGAAGAGCAGTTCTTC
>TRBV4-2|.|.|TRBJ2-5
CASSQGSRGEETQYF
TGTGCCAGCAGCCAAGGATCAAGAGGGGAAGAGACCCAGTACTTC
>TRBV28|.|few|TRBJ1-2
CASSLEPKRYGYTF
TGTGCCAGCAGTTTGGAACCTAAGAGGTATGGCTACACCTTC
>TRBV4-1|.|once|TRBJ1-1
CASSQVYASMNTEAFF
TGCGCCAGCAGCCAAGTCTACGCCAGCATGAACACTGAAGCTTTCTTT
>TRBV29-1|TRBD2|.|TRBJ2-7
CSVAGLAPYEQYF
TGCAGCGTTGCCGGACTAGCTCCCTACGAGCAGTACTTC
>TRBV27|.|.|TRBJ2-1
CASSETGTPGNEQFF
TGTGCCAGCAGTGAAACCGGGACCCCGGGGAATGAGCAGTTCTTC
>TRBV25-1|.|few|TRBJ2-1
CASRMGLQNNEQFF
TGTGCCAGCAGGATGGGCCTGCAAAACAATGAGCAGTTCTTC
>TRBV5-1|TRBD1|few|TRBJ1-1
CASSSWRGQADTEAFF
TGCGCCAGCAGCTCCTGGAGGGGGCAAGCGGACACTGAAGCTTTCTTT
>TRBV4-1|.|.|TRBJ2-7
CASSQGEDYEQYF
TGCGCCAGCAGCCAAGGGGAAGACTACGAGCAGTACTTC
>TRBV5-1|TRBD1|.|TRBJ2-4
CASSPTGIENIQYF
TGCGCCAGCAGCCCGACAGGGATCGAAAACATTCAGTACTTC